A single sample is the source of the 12 T cell receptor beta chains below, sequenced in a study of blood T cell repertoires in COVID-19. Produced via immunoSEQ multiplex PCR; TCRdb's table is partial and in-frame only. The table shows about 230,000 clones, with around four fifths occurring only once. Sequencing input: peripheral blood. The receptors originated from a woman aged 70-85 years with active or convalescent COVID-19.

This chain connects TRBV25-1 to TRBJ1-2; 9 bases match TRBD1. Trimming at V came to 1 base and at J to 6 bases, leaving 6 bases not matched to a gene. This CDR3 is built from 15 residues. Germline V gives CDR1 MGHDK, CDR2 SYGVNS. The CDR3 loop is CASSESRTGENGYTF. The CDR3 region has the DNA TGTGCCAGCAGTGAATCACGGACAGGGGAGAATGGCTACACCTTC.

The rearrangement joins TRBV11-2 to TRBJ1-5; tentatively, D is TRBD1 (6 bases). Germline loops: CDR1 SGHAT, CDR2 FQNNGV. Trimming removed 3 bases from V and 5 bases from J, with 11 bases in between. The CDR3 is 14 residues long. The CDR3 sequence: CASSFTGIDQPQHF. In DNA form, the CDR3 reads TGTGCCAGCAGCTTCACAGGGATCGATCAGCCCCAGCATTTT.

The V gene is TRBV7-3, the J gene TRBJ1-4; D gene uncertain. CDR1 SGHTA and CDR2 FQGTGA come from the germline V gene. Deletions cut 5 bases from V and 5 bases from J, with 15 bases between. This CDR3 has 15 amino acids. As DNA, the CDR3 is TGTGCCAGCAGCCCGATACAGAGATCCAATGAAAAACTGTTTTTT. Its translation is CASSPIQRSNEKLFF. Variable domain in full (rest from reference TRBV7-3 and TRBJ1-4): GAGVSQTPSNKVTEKGKYVELRCDPISGHTALYWYRQSLGQGPEFLIYFQGTGAADDSGLPNDRFFAVRPEGSVSTLKIQRTERGDSAVYLCASSPIQRSNEKLFFGSGTQLSVL.

The sample holds a few counts of this clone. The gene calls are TRBV11-2 and TRBJ2-1, with TRBD2 matching 9 bases. This CDR3 is built from 14 residues. Germline CDR1 reads SGHAT; CDR2 reads FQNNGV. Trimming removed 3 bases from V and 5 bases from J; junction bases left unmatched: 2. CDR3 amino acids: CASSLASGNNEQFF. CDR3 bases: TGTGCCAGCAGCTTGGCTAGCGGGAACAATGAGCAGTTCTTC.

In nucleotides, the CDR3 is TGTGCCAGCAGCAATCCTCGGGGAGGTAACTATGGCTACACCTTC. Translated: CASSNPRGGNYGYTF. This sequence joins TRBV27 and TRBJ1-2; no clear D. The CDR3 has 15 amino acids. The V gene lost 6 bases and the J gene lost 1 base, with 15 bases spanning the gap. CDR1 and CDR2 (germline): MNHEY, SMNVEV (reference sequence).

This chain uses TRBV27 with TRBJ2-5; maybe TRBD2 (6 bases). Germline CDR1 is MNHEY and CDR2 is SMNVEV (reference sequence). The CDR3 consists of 15 residues. The germline V and J ends were trimmed by 5 bases and 2 bases, with 15 bases remaining between them. For the CDR3, the DNA is TGTGCCAGCAGTATACGGGACTCCCTTCAAGAGACCCAGTACTTC. This gives the protein CASSIRDSLQETQYF.

V is TRBV2 and J is TRBJ2-1; 7 bases align to TRBD2. The CDR3 consists of 13 residues. Germline V gives CDR1 SNHLY, CDR2 FYNNEI. Germline trimming cut 8 bases from V and 7 bases from J; bases unmatched to any gene: 8. In nucleotides, the CDR3 is TGTGCCAGCTGCCGGACTAGAGATAATGAGCAGTTCTTC. Translating it yields CASCRTRDNEQFF. Drawing the rest from reference TRBV2 and TRBJ2-1, the complete variable domain is EPEVTQTPSHQVTQMGQEVILRCVPISNHLYFYWYRQILGQKVEFLVSFYNNEISEKSEIFDDQFSVERPDGSNFTLKIRSTKLEDSAMYFCASCRTRDNEQFFGPGTRLTVL.

This clone was counted a few times. CDR3 sequence reads: CATRTDGYGTEAFF. DNA for the CDR3: TGTGCCACTAGGACAGACGGATACGGCACTGAAGCTTTCTTT. The chain recombines TRBV19 with TRBJ1-1; TRBD1 might be the D (6 bases). The germline CDR1 and CDR2 sequences are LNHDA and SQIVND (reference sequence). Trimming stripped 10 bases from V and 4 bases from J, with 19 bases between. CDR3 length: 14 residues.

This chain links TRBV3-1 (or the pseudogene TRBV3-2) with TRBJ2-1; weak D call: TRBD2 (5 bases). Germline V lookup: CDR1 LGHDT, CDR2 YNNKEL (reference sequence). The CDR3 loop spans 16 amino acids. Trimming took off 7 bases at V and 9 bases at J, with 25 bases between the two ends. In DNA form, the CDR3 reads TGTGCCAGCACCATAACCCCCTGGGCAGAAGGGAGTGAGCAGTTCTTC. It specifies CASTITPWAEGSEQFF.

This chain links TRBV29-1 with TRBJ2-1; 9 bases line up with TRBD2. The CDR3 is 15 residues long. V lost 4 bases, J lost 6 bases, and 10 bases stayed unmatched. The germline V gene has CDR1 SQVTM and CDR2 ANQGSEA. Here the CDR3 reads CSVVNSLAGFNEQFF. The CDR3 nucleotides are TGCAGCGTTGTGAATTCCCTAGCGGGGTTCAATGAGCAGTTCTTC.

This chain links TRBV5-1 with TRBJ2-1; D is perhaps TRBD1 (6 bases). The germline V gene encodes CDR1 SGHRS and CDR2 YFSETQ. V shed 1 base and J shed 3 bases, with 8 bases lying between them. The CDR3 length is 14 residues. The CDR3 region is CASSLTRGYNEQFF. The CDR3 DNA reads as TGCGCCAGCAGCTTGACCAGGGGCTACAATGAGCAGTTCTTC.

This clone appeared a single time. The same CDR3 also results from other DNA sequences found in this sample. This chain links TRBV5-8 with TRBJ2-3; TRBD2 matches 7 bases. There are 14 residues in the CDR3. Germline V gene lookup returns CDR1 SGHTS and CDR2 YDEGEE. V shed 2 bases and J 4 bases; nucleotides not matched to a gene: 4. This CDR3 reads CASSLGEGADTQYF. The CDR3, as DNA: TGTGCCAGCAGCTTAGGGGAGGGCGCAGATACGCAGTATTTT.